This TCR beta chain came from a study of blood T cell repertoires in COVID-19. Looking at the study overall: There were acute and convalescent COVID-19 samples, and they came from the United States, Italy and Spain. PBMCs, B-cell-depleted T cells, or T cells were the source of the cDNA or gDNA that made up the material.

Between the trimmed V and J ends, which lost 8 bases and 8 bases, there was a span of 24 bases. The CDR3 is 15 residues long. Germline assignment: CDR1 MDHEN and CDR2 SYDVKM. In the source study's methods: Amplification with reference gene primers provided the estimates of nucleated cell counts. Profiling relied on immunoSEQ multiplex PCR, and the TCRdb table lists in-frame clones only, not all of them. That table supplies the V and J calls and clone size; D and trimming were determined from the DNA. The profile covers around 300,000 clones, with approximately 86% appearing a single time and approximately 2% taken by the ten largest.

What was sequenced was peripheral blood. The V call is TRBV28, the J call TRBJ1-2; no firm D call. The receptor's source is a woman between 25 and 40 years old who had recovered from COVID-19. DNA of the CDR3: TGTGCCAGCTGTACCCTCCCACTCACCGTGCGGGGCTACACCTTC. Translation gives CASCTLPLTVRGYTF.